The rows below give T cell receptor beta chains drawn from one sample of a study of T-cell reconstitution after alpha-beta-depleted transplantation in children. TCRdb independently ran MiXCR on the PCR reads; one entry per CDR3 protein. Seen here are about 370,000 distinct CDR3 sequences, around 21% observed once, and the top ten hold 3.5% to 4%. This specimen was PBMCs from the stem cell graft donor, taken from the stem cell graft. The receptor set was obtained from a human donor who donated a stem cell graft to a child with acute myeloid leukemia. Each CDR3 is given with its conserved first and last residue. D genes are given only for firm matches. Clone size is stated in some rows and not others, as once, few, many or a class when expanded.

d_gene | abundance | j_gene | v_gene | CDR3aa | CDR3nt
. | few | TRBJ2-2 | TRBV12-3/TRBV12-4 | CASSLGYDTGELFF | TGTGCCAGCAGTTTAGGGTACGACACCGGGGAGCTGTTTTTT
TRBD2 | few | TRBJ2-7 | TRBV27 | CASSIAGGSYEQYF | TGTGCCAGCAGCATAGCGGGAGGGTCCTACGAGCAGTACTTC
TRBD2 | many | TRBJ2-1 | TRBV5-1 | CASSLGAGDPYNEQFF | TGCGCCAGCAGCTTGGGGGCGGGAGACCCCTACAATGAGCAGTTCTTC
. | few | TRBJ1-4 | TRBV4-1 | CASSQVVKPEELFF | TGCGCCAGCAGCCAAGTTGTCAAACCGGAGGAACTGTTTTTT
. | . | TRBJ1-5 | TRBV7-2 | CASSYSTFNQPQHF | TGTGCCAGCAGCTATTCGACGTTCAATCAGCCCCAGCATTTT
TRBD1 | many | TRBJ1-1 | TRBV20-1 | CSATTGAGFTEAFF | TGCAGTGCCACGACAGGGGCGGGCTTCACTGAAGCTTTCTTT
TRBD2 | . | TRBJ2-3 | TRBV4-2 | CASSQDPTSGRTDTQYF | TGTGCCAGCAGCCAAGATCCGACTAGCGGGAGGACAGATACGCAGTATTTT
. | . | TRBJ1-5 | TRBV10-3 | CAISESETRNQPQHF | TGTGCCATCAGTGAGTCGGAGACGAGGAATCAGCCCCAGCATTTT
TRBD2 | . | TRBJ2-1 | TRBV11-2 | CASRKGLSGNNEQFF | TGTGCCAGCAGAAAGGGACTATCGGGGAACAATGAGCAGTTCTTC
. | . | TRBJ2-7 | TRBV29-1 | CSGSLDYEQYF | TGCAGCGGTAGTTTGGACTACGAGCAGTACTTC
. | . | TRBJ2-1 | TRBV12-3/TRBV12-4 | CASSLVAREQFF | TGTGCCAGCAGTTTAGTTGCCAGGGAGCAGTTCTTC
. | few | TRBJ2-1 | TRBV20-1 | CSARALTMNYNEQFF | TGCAGTGCTCGAGCCCTCACAATGAACTACAATGAGCAGTTCTTC
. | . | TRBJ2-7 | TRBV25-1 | CASSDTQDYYEQYF | TGTGCCAGCAGTGATACTCAGGACTACTACGAGCAGTACTTC
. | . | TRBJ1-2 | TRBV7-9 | CASSTVGANYGYTF | TGTGCCAGCAGTACCGTAGGGGCTAACTATGGCTACACCTTC
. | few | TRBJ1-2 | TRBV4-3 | CASSQAGGDTYGYTF | TGCGCCAGCAGCCAAGCCGGAGGGGATACGTATGGCTACACCTTC
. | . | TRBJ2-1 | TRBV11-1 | CASSLANYLSSYNEQFF | TGTGCCAGCAGCTTAGCAAACTACCTGAGCTCCTACAATGAGCAGTTCTTC
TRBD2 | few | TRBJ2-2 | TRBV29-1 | CSAAVSSGLGGELFF | TGCAGCGCCGCCGTCTCTAGCGGGTTGGGGGGGGAGCTGTTTTTT
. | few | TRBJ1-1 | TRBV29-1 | CSVEEADGTEAFF | TGCAGCGTTGAAGAGGCTGACGGCACTGAAGCTTTCTTT
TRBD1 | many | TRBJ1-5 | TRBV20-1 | CSARGTGEHQPQHF | TGCAGTGCTAGGGGGACAGGGGAGCATCAGCCCCAGCATTTT
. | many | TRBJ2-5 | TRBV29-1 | CSVEFVETQYF | TGCAGCGTTGAATTTGTGGAGACCCAGTACTTC